This T cell receptor (beta chain) was captured in a study of blood T cell repertoires in COVID-19. Study at large: The United States, Italy and Spain provided the acute and convalescent COVID-19 samples. PBMCs, B-cell-depleted T cells, or T cells were the source of the cDNA or gDNA that made up the material.

In the original processing: Nucleated cell counts were estimated from reference gene primer amplification. Here immunoSEQ multiplex PCR was the method, and the copy in TCRdb shows in-frame clones only, minus some. V and J calls and clone size come straight from that table; D and trimming were deduced from the DNA. The sample has under 200,000 clones, about four fifths seen once; the top ten hold roughly 2%. The J segment lost 2 bases and the V segment lost 4 bases, leaving 9 bases of the junction unmatched. This CDR3 is built from 17 residues. Germline loops: CDR1 SGDLS, CDR2 YYNGEE. J is TRBJ1-3 and V is TRBV9, with TRBD1 identical over 10 bases. Specimen: peripheral blood. The clonotype was recovered from a woman of 80 years or more with acute or convalescent COVID-19. The CDR3 DNA is TGTGCCAGCAGCCCTGGGACAGGGGAGAACGCTGGAAACACCATATATTTT. This sequence encodes CASSPGTGENAGNTIYF.